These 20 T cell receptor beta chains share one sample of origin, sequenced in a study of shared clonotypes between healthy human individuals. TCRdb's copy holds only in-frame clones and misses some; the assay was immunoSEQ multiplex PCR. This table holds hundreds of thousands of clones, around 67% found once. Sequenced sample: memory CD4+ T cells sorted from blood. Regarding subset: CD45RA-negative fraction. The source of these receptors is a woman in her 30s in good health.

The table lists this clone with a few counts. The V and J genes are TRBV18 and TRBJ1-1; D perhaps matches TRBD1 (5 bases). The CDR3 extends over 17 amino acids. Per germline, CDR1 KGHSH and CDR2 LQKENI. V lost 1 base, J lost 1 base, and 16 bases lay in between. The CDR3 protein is CASSPQFGAPGNTEAFF. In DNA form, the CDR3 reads TGTGCCAGCTCACCACAGTTCGGGGCACCAGGGAACACTGAAGCTTTCTTT.

The chain's CDR3 is CASSLFQTGELFF. The CDR3 DNA follows: TGTGCCAGCAGTTTATTTCAAACCGGGGAGCTGTTTTTT. The chain recombines TRBV28 with TRBJ2-2; no reliable D call. The CDR3 is 13 amino acids. V dropped 1 base and J dropped 5 bases, with 5 bases sitting between them. Germline values: CDR1 MDHEN, CDR2 SYDVKM.

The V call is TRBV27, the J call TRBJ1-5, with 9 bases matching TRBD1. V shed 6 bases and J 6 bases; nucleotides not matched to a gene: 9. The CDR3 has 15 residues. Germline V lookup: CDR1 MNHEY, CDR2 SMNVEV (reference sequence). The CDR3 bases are TGTGCCAGCAGGGAGACAGGGGGTGTGGGTCAGCCCCAGCATTTT. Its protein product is CASRETGGVGQPQHF.

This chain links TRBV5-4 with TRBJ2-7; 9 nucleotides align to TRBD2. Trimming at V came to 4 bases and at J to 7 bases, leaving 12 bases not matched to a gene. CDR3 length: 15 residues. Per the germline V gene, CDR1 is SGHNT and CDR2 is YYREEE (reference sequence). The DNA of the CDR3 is TGTGCCAGCAGCCTCCCGTTAGCGGGAGTGAGGGAGCAGTACTTC. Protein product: CASSLPLAGVREQYF.

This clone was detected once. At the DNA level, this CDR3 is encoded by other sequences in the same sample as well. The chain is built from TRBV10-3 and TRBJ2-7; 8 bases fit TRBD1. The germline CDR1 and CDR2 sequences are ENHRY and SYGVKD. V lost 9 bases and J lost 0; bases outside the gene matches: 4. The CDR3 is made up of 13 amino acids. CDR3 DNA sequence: TGTGCCATTCAGACAGGGGCCTCCTACGAGCAGTACTTC. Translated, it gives CAIQTGASYEQYF.

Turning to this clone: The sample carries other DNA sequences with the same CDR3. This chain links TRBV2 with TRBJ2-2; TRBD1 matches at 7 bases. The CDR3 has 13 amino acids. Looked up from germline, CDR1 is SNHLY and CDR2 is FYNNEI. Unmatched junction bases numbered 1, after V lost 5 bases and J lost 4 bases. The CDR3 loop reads CASSYRGTGELFF. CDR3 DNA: TGTGCCAGCAGTTACAGGGGCACCGGGGAGCTGTTTTTT.

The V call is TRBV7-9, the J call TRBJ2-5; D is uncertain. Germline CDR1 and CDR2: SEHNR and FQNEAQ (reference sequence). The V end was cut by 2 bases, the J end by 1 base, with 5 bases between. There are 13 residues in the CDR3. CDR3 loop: CASSLYSQETQYF. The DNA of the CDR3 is TGTGCCAGCAGCTTATACAGCCAAGAGACCCAGTACTTC. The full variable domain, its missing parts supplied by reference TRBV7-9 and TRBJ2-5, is DTGVSQNPRHKITKRGQNVTFRCDPISEHNRLYWYRQTLGQGPEFLTYFQNEAQLEKSRLLSDRFSAERPKGSFSTLEIQRTEQGDSAMYLCASSLYSQETQYFGPGTRLLVL.

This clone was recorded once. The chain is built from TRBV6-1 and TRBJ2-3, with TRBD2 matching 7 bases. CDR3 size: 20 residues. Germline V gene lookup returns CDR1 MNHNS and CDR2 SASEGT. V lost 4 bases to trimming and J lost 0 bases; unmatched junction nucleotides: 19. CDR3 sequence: CASSAKAHGSGRESTDTQYF. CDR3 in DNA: TGTGCCAGCAGTGCAAAAGCCCACGGTAGTGGGAGGGAAAGCACAGATACGCAGTATTTT.

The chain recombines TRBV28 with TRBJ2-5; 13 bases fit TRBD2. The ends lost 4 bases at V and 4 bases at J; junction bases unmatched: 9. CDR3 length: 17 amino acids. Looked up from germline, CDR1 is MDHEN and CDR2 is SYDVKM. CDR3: CASSSAGLAGVGETQYF. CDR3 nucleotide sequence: TGTGCCAGCAGTTCCGCAGGACTAGCGGGAGTGGGAGAGACCCAGTACTTC.

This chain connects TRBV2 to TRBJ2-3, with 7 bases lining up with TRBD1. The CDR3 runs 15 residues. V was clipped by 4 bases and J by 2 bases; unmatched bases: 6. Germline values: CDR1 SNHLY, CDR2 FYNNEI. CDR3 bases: TGTGCCAGCAGTGGGGGGACAGATTACACAGATACGCAGTATTTT. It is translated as CASSGGTDYTDTQYF.

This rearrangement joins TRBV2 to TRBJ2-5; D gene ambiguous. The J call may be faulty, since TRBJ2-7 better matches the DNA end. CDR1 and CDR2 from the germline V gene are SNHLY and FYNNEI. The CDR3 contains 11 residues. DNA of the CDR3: TGTGCCAGCACGCCCTCCTACGAGCAGTACTTC. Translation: CASTPSYEQYF.

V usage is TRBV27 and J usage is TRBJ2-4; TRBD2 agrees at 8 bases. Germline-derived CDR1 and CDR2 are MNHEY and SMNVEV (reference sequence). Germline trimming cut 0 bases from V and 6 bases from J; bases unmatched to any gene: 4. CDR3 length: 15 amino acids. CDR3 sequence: CASSLSVSGRNIQYF. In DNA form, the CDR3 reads TGTGCCAGCAGTTTATCGGTCAGCGGGAGAAACATTCAGTACTTC.

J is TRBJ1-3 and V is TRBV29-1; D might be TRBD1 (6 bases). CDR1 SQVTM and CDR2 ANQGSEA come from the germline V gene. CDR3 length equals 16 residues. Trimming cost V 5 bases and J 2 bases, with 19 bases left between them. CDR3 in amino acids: CSVLWGAGATGNTIYF. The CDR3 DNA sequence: TGCAGCGTTCTCTGGGGGGCTGGGGCAACTGGAAACACCATATATTTT.

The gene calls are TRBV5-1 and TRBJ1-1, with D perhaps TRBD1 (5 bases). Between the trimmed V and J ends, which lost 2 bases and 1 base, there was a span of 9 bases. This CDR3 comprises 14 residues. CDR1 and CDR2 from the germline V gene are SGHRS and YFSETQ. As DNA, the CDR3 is TGCGCCAGCAGCTTAGACAGTTCGAACACTGAAGCTTTCTTT. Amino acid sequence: CASSLDSSNTEAFF.

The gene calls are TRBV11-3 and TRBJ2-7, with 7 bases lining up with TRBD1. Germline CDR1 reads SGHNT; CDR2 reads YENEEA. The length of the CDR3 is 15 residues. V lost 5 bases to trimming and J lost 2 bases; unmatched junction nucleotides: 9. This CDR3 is CASSHGQVPPYEQYF. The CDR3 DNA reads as TGTGCCAGCAGCCACGGACAGGTCCCGCCCTACGAGCAGTACTTC.

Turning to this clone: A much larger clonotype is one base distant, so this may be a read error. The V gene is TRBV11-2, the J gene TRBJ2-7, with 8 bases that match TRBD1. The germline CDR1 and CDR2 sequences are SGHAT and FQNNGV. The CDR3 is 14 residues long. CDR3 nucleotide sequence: TGTACCAGCAGACAACAGGGGGATTCCTACGAGCAGTACTTC. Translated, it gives CTSRQQGDSYEQYF.

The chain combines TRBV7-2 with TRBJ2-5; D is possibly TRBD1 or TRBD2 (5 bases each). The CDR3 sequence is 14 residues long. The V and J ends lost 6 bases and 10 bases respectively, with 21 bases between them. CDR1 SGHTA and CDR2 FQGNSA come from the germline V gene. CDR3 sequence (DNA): TGTGCCAGCAGGACCGGGACGTTGAGTGGGGGCCAGTACTTC. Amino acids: CASRTGTLSGGQYF.

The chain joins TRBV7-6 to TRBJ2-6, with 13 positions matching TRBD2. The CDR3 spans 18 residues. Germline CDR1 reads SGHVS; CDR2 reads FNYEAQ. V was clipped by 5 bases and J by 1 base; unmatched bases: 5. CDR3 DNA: TGTGCCAGCAGCGCGGGACTAGCGGGATTTTCTGGGGCCAACGTCCTGACTTTC. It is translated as CASSAGLAGFSGANVLTF.

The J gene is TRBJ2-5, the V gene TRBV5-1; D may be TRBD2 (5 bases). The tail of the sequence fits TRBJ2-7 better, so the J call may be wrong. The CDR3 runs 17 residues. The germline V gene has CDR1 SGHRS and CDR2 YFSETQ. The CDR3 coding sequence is TGCGCCAGCAGCTTGGGGAGAGGGCAGGCCCTCTCCTACGAGCAGTACTTC. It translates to CASSLGRGQALSYEQYF.

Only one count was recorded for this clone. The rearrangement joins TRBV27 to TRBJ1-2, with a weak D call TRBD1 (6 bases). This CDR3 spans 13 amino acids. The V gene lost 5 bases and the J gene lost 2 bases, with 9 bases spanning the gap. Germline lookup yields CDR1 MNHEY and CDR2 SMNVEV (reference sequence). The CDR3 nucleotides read TGTGCCAGCAGTCACGACAGGAACTATGGCTACACCTTC. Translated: CASSHDRNYGYTF.